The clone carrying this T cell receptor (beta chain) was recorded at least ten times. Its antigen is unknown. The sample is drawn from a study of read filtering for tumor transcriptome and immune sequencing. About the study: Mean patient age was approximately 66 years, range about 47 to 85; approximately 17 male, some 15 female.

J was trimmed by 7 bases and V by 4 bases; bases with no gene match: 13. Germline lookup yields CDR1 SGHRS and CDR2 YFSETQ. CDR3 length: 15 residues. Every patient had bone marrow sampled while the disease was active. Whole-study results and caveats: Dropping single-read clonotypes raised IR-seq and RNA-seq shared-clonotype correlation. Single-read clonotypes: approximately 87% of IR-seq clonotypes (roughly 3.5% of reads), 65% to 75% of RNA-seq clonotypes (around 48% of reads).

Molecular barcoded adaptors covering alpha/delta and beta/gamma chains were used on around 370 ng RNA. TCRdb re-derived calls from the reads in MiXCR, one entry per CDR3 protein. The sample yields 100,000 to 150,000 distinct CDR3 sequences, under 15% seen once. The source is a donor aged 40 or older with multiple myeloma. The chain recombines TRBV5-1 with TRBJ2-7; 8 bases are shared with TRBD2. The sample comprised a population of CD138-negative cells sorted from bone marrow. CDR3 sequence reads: CASSGLGSGIYEQYF. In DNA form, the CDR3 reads TGCGCCAGCAGCGGACTTGGTAGCGGGATTTATGAGCAGTACTTC.